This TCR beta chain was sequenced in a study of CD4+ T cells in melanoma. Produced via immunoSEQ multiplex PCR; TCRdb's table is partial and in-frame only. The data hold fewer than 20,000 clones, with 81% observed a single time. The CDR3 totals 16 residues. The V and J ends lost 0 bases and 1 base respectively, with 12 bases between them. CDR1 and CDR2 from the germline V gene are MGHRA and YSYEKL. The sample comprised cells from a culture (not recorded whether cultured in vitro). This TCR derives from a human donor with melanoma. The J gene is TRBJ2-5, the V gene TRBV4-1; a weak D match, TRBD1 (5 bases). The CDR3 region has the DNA TGCGCCAGCAGCCAAGATAGGACACGATCCCAAGAGACCCAGTACTTC. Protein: CASSQDRTRSQETQYF.